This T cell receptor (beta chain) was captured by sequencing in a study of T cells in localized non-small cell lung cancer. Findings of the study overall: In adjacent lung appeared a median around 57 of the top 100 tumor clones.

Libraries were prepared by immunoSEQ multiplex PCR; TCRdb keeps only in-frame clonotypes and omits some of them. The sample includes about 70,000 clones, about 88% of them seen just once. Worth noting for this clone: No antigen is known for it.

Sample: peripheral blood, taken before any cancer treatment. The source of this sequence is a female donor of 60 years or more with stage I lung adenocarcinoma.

CDR3 sequence reads: CASSPDRGFYNYGYTF. Here the CDR3 DNA reads TGTGCCAGTAGTCCGGACAGGGGATTTTATAACTATGGCTACACCTTC. The chain employs TRBV19 and TRBJ1-2; 9 nucleotides align to TRBD1. The germline V gene encodes CDR1 LNHDA and CDR2 SQIVND (reference sequence). CDR3 size: 16 residues. V gave up 5 bases and J gave up 1 base; unmatched junction bases: 8. Variable domain in full (rest from reference TRBV19 and TRBJ1-2): DGGITQSPKYLFRKEGQNVTLSCEQNLNHDAMYWYRQDPGQGLRLIYYSQIVNDFQKGDIAEGYSVSREKKESFPLTVTSAQKNPTAFYLCASSPDRGFYNYGYTFGSGTRLTVV.